This T cell receptor beta chain comes out of a study of blood T cell repertoires in COVID-19. Whole-study context: Whether acute or convalescent, the COVID-19 samples came from the United States, Italy and Spain. In each case, the material was cDNA or gDNA derived from T cells, B-cell-depleted T cells, or PBMCs.

Study processing details: Amplifying reference gene primers gave estimates of nucleated cell counts. TCRdb keeps only in-frame clones here, not all; method: immunoSEQ multiplex PCR. V and J calls and clone size are copied from that table; D and trimming were computed from the DNA. Of about 140,000 clones in the sample, 87% were seen once. Two negative PCRs, clearance, or symptom resolution were required of recovered Cohort 3 donors. The V gene's germline CDR1 is SGHRS and CDR2 YFSETQ. The CDR3 has 12 residues. The ends were cut back, 5 bases at V and 7 bases at J, with 12 bases in the middle. This sequence joins TRBV5-1 and TRBJ1-1; D unresolved. The source of this sequence is a man between 60 and 75 years old who had recovered from COVID-19. Sequencing used PBMCs or T cells enriched from blood (not recorded which). CDR3 amino acids: CASRTGNGEAFF. In nucleotides, the CDR3 is TGCGCCAGCAGAACGGGGAACGGTGAAGCTTTCTTT.